This T cell receptor (beta chain) derives from a study of shared clonotypes between healthy human individuals. Points from the study as a whole: Generally, estimated richness proved larger in naive subsets than it did in memory subsets.

Remarks on this clone: Its antigen is undetermined.

Data came from immunoSEQ multiplex PCR; TCRdb stores just in-frame clones and leaves some out. The sample has more than 2,000,000 clones, over 85% seen once. Deletions cut 5 bases from V and 5 bases from J, with 13 bases between. This CDR3 region has 12 residues. Looked up from germline, CDR1 is GTSNPN and CDR2 is SVGIG (reference sequence). The receptor was derived from a man aged 18 to 29 in good health. Some clones in this sample may be carry-over from other donors' samples. The chain employs TRBV30 and TRBJ2-7; D call uncertain. Specimen: naive CD4+ T cells from PBMCs. Subset specified: CD45RA+ positively selected. This CDR3 reads CAWAPFRNEQYF. As DNA, the CDR3 is TGTGCCTGGGCACCGTTTAGGAACGAGCAGTACTTC.